The sequence of this T cell receptor beta chain was determined in a study of blood T cells in healthy people across ages. PBMCs, at least 6.5 million per sample, were isolated. V shed 5 bases and J 7 bases; nucleotides not matched to a gene: 8. Germline V lookup: CDR1 SGHTA, CDR2 FQGNSA. The CDR3 sequence is 15 residues long. A word on this clonotype: What it binds is unknown.

With a J-beta primer mix and a sample-barcoded 5' primer, a second PCR ran roughly 6 to 12 cycles. TCRdb itself ran the 5' RACE reads through MiXCR, one entry per CDR3 protein. The repertoire holds around 1,600,000 distinct CDR3 sequences, with about 45% as singletons. Study-wide findings and caveats: Aged donors had fewer naive CD4+ cells and lower diversity than long-lived donors. Considered underestimates were the diversity estimates obtained from one million T cells.

The TCR was taken from a woman under 30 in good health. The V gene is TRBV7-2, the J gene TRBJ2-1; TRBD1 aligns across 10 bases. Sequencing input: blood. The CDR3 DNA follows: TGTGCCAGCAGCCCCCGACAGGGGGCGAAAAATGAGCAGTTCTTC. Amino acids: CASSPRQGAKNEQFF. Variable domain in full (rest from reference TRBV7-2 and TRBJ2-1): GAGVSQSPSNKVTEKGKDVELRCDPISGHTALYWYRQSLGQGLEFLIYFQGNSAPDKSGLPSDRFSAERTGGSVSTLTIQRTQQEDSAVYLCASSPRQGAKNEQFFGPGTRLTVL.